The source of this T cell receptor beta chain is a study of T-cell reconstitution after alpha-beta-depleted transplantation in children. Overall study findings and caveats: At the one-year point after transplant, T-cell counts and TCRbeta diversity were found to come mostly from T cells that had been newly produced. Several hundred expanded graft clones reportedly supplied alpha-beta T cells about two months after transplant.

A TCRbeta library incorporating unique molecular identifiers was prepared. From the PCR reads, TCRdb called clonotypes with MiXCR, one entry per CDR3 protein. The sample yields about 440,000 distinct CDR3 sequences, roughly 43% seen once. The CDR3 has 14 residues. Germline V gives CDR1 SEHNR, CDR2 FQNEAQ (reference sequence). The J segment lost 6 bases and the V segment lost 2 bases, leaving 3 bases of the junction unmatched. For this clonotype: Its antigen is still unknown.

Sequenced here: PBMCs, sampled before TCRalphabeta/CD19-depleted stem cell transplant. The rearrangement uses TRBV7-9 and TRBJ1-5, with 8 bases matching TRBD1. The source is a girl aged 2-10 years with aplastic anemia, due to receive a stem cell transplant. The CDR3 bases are TGTGCCAGCAGCTTATCAGGGGGCAGTCAGCCCCAGCATTTT. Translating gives CASSLSGGSQPQHF.